This passage covers 25 T cell receptor beta chains from one sample sequenced in a study of regulatory T cells in long-lasting Graves disease. Time point meaning: newly diagnosed GD, antithyroid drugs for less than 3 months. From PBMCs, RNA was extracted and then used to make the TCR library. In building TCR beta libraries, iRepertoire HTBI primers were used together with Arm-PCR of CDR3 regions. TCRdb passed the multiplex PCR reads through MiXCR, listing each CDR3 protein once. In the table there are some 340,000 distinct CDR3 sequences, 12% of which are singletons. These sequences were also reported in another study, on T cells in Graves' hyperthyroidism and ophthalmopathy.

The sample in question was peripheral blood mononuclear cells (PBMCs), obtained at new diagnosis, from a patient treated with antithyroid drugs. The receptors come from a woman between 18 and 29 years old with Graves disease.

The CDR3, as DNA: TGTGCCAGTACCTCCCACCGAGATAACTATGGCTACACCTTC. Translation gives CASTSHRDNYGYTF. This sequence joins TRBV19 and TRBJ1-2; no definite D call. Deletions cut 7 bases from V and 1 base from J, with 13 bases between. The CDR3 spans 14 residues. CDR1 and CDR2 from the germline V gene are LNHDA and SQIVND (reference sequence).

This clonotype was observed a handful of times. This chain connects TRBV20-1 to TRBJ2-7, with 8 positions matching TRBD2. V shed 6 bases, J shed 6 bases, and the junction held 10 bases outside the gene matches. Germline V gene lookup returns CDR1 DFQATT and CDR2 SNEGSKA (reference sequence). The CDR3 has 13 residues. The CDR3, as DNA: TGCAGTGCGGGAAGTCCGGGGGGGGCCGAGCAGTACTTC. It specifies CSAGSPGGAEQYF.

This clonotype has a count of ten or more. The chain joins TRBV3-1 to TRBJ2-4; TRBD1 matches at 8 bases. Germline V gene sequence: CDR1 LGHDT, CDR2 YNNKEL (reference sequence). The CDR3 is made up of 19 amino acids. J lost 4 bases, V lost 2 bases, and 16 bases had no gene match. The chain's CDR3 is CASSQTGPPLDRAKNIQYF. CDR3 nucleotides: TGTGCCAGCAGCCAAACGGGACCTCCTCTGGACAGGGCGAAAAACATTCAGTACTTC.

The V call is TRBV4-1, the J call TRBJ1-2; 8 nucleotides agree with TRBD1. The CDR3 spans 15 residues. The germline gives CDR1 MGHRA, CDR2 YSYEKL. After removal of 4 bases from V and 6 bases from J, the junction contained 10 bases not matched to a gene. CDR3 sequence: CASSLLGQGLNGYTF. CDR3 DNA: TGCGCCAGCAGCCTCCTCGGACAGGGATTGAATGGCTACACCTTC.

The rearrangement joins TRBV29-1 to TRBJ1-1; 11 nucleotides align to TRBD1. The V gene end was trimmed by 6 bases and the J gene end by 6 bases; junction bases not matched to a gene: 9. The CDR3 totals 14 residues. Looked up from germline, CDR1 is SQVTM and CDR2 is ANQGSEA. The CDR3 DNA is TGCAGCGTAAAGGGGACAGGGGGACCGCCTGAAGCTTTCTTT. Amino acid sequence: CSVKGTGGPPEAFF.

This clonotype was seen a handful of times. The chain uses TRBV24-1 and TRBJ2-1, with D perhaps TRBD1 or TRBD2 (5 bases each). Per the germline V gene, CDR1 is KGHDR and CDR2 is SFDVKD. Trimming took off 3 bases at V and 5 bases at J, with 16 bases between the two ends. The CDR3 runs 16 residues. Written as DNA, the CDR3 is TGTGCCACCAGTGATCCCTTATCGGGGCTCAACAATGAGCAGTTCTTC. It specifies CATSDPLSGLNNEQFF.

This clonotype was seen many times. This chain links TRBV7-3 with TRBJ2-7, with D maybe TRBD2 (5 bases). V dropped 5 bases and J dropped 0 bases, with 14 bases sitting between them. The CDR3 spans 15 residues. The germline V gene encodes CDR1 SGHTA and CDR2 FQGTGA. The CDR3 DNA reads TGTGCCAGCAGCCCTACCGCTGGGAGCTCCTACGAGCAGTACTTC. Protein product: CASSPTAGSSYEQYF.

This clonotype showed up many times. The chain combines TRBV18 with TRBJ1-3; 8 nucleotides align to TRBD1. From germline, CDR1 is KGHSH and CDR2 LQKENI. The CDR3 is made up of 16 amino acids. V shed 2 bases and J 2 bases; nucleotides not matched to a gene: 5. CDR3 sequence reads: CASSPYRGDPGNTIYF. In DNA, the CDR3 is TGTGCCAGCTCACCATACAGGGGGGATCCTGGAAACACCATATATTTT.

Written as DNA, the CDR3 is TGCGCCAGCAGTGTTAGAGCCCCTAGCTCCTACAATGAGCAGTTCTTC. This encodes CASSVRAPSSYNEQFF. The J gene is TRBJ2-1, the V gene TRBV10-1; no clear D gene. The V gene's germline CDR1 is WNHNN and CDR2 SYGVQD (reference sequence). The CDR3 consists of 16 residues. V was pared by 4 bases and J by 0 bases, with 13 bases between.

This clonotype was counted at least ten times. In DNA, the CDR3 is TGTGCCAGCAGCTTAGCCCCAGGGTGGGACTACGAGCAGTACTTC. It translates to CASSLAPGWDYEQYF. The gene calls are TRBV7-8 and TRBJ2-7, with a tentative D call TRBD1 (5 bases). V lost 0 bases, J lost 3 bases, and 12 bases lay in between. Germline CDR1 is SGHVS and CDR2 is FQNEAQ. The CDR3 consists of 15 residues.

This clonotype was seen at least ten times. V and J are TRBV6-1 and TRBJ1-4; D gene uncertain. The germline V gene encodes CDR1 MNHNS and CDR2 SASEGT. CDR3 length: 14 amino acids. Between the trimmed V and J ends, which lost 5 bases and 2 bases, there was a span of 9 bases. CDR3 protein: CASSQQGTNEKLFF. The CDR3, as DNA: TGTGCCAGCAGTCAACAAGGGACTAATGAAAAACTGTTTTTT.

This clonotype appeared many times. The junction departs from germline at one end; a sequencing error may be responsible. The gene calls are TRBV6-2 or TRBV6-3 and TRBJ2-1; 10 bases align to TRBD2. CDR1 is MNHEY and CDR2 is SVGEGT in the germline V gene. CDR3 size: 13 residues. The CDR3 sequence is CVSSWTSGNEQFF. The CDR3 coding sequence is TGTGTCAGCAGTTGGACTAGCGGCAATGAGCAGTTCTTC.

This clonotype was counted ten times or more. The genes are TRBV3-1 and TRBJ1-1; D gene ambiguous. Germline CDR1 is LGHDT and CDR2 is YNNKEL (reference sequence). CDR3 length: 12 amino acids. V was cut by 2 bases and J by 3 bases, with 4 bases left in between. The CDR3 loop is CASSQSYTEAFF. DNA of the CDR3: TGTGCCAGCAGCCAATCGTACACTGAAGCTTTCTTT. The whole variable domain, remainder taken from reference TRBV3-1 and TRBJ1-1, is DTAVSQTPKYLVTQMGNDKSIKCEQNLGHDTMYWYKQDSKKFLKIMFSYNNKELIINETVPNRFSPKSPDKAHLNLHINSLELGDSAVYFCASSQSYTEAFFGQGTRLTVV.

This clonotype has a handful of counts. The chain is built from TRBV5-5 and TRBJ1-1; the D gene is possibly TRBD1 (6 bases). Germline loops: CDR1 SGHKS, CDR2 YYEKEE (reference sequence). The germline V and J ends were trimmed by 2 bases and 0 bases, with 14 bases remaining between them. The CDR3 runs to 16 residues. CDR3 in amino acids: CASSFLGDTVNTEAFF. The CDR3 DNA reads TGTGCCAGCAGCTTTCTGGGGGACACGGTGAACACTGAAGCTTTCTTT. The full variable domain, its missing parts supplied by reference TRBV5-5 and TRBJ1-1, is DAGVTQSPTHLIKTRGQQVTLRCSPISGHKSVSWYQQVLGQGPQFIFQYYEKEERGRGNFPDRFSARQFPNYSSELNVNALLLGDSALYLCASSFLGDTVNTEAFFGQGTRLTVV.

This sequence joins TRBV20-1 and TRBJ1-1, with TRBD1 identical over 7 bases. CDR1 is DFQATT, CDR2 SNEGSKA, per germline (reference sequence). The CDR3 extends over 14 amino acids. V lost 2 bases, J lost 3 bases, and 6 bases stayed unmatched. In DNA form, the CDR3 reads TGCAGTGCTAGAAAGGGGGCCTGGGACACTGAAGCTTTCTTT. Its translation is CSARKGAWDTEAFF.

This clonotype appeared a few times. The chain employs TRBV18 and TRBJ1-4, with TRBD1 matching 7 bases. The CDR3 is made up of 18 amino acids. Germline V CDR1 and CDR2: KGHSH, LQKENI. Trimming removed 3 bases from V and 11 bases from J; junction bases left unmatched: 21. In nucleotides, the CDR3 is TGTGCCAGCTCACCGAATCTGAGGGGTACAGGGGAAAATCGGAAACTGTTTTTT. This encodes CASSPNLRGTGENRKLFF.

This clonotype was counted ten times or more. The CDR3 region is CASSMTGGARQPQHF. The CDR3 region has the DNA TGTGCCAGCAGCATGACAGGGGGCGCGAGGCAGCCCCAGCATTTT. The rearrangement links TRBV12-3 or TRBV12-4 to TRBJ1-5, with 10 bases that match TRBD1. The CDR3 is 15 residues long. Trimming removed 6 bases from V and 7 bases from J; junction bases left unmatched: 9.

This clonotype was counted only a few times. The chain combines TRBV5-1 with TRBJ2-1; D remains ambiguous. In germline, CDR1 is SGHRS, CDR2 YFSETQ. Between the trimmed V and J ends, which lost 6 bases and 7 bases, there was a span of 17 bases. This CDR3 region has 14 residues. The CDR3 DNA reads as TGCGCCAGCAATCTCCGTCCTGGGTGGAATGAGCAGTTCTTC. Translation gives CASNLRPGWNEQFF.

Details on this clonotype: This may be a read error, as it is one base from a much larger clone. The conserved phenylalanine or tryptophan normally closing the CDR3 is absent here, so this likely arose from a read error. The chain recombines TRBV11-2 with TRBJ1-2, with TRBD1 as a possible D gene (5 bases). Germline V gene sequence: CDR1 SGHAT, CDR2 FQNNGV. The V end was cut by 4 bases, the J end by 4 bases, with 10 bases between. CDR3 length equals 13 residues. The CDR3 DNA reads as TGTGCCAGCAGCTGGGGCGGGAGCTATGGCTACACCCTC. Translation gives CASSWGGSYGYTL.

This clonotype was counted ten times or more. The rearrangement links TRBV10-3 to TRBJ1-1, with 7 positions matching TRBD1. The CDR3 contains 20 residues. CDR1 is ENHRY, CDR2 SYGVKD, per germline. V shed 5 bases and J 0 bases; nucleotides not matched to a gene: 21. CDR3: CAISPSVLASLRGVNTEAFF. Here the CDR3 DNA reads TGTGCCATCAGTCCCTCGGTGTTGGCGAGCCTCAGGGGGGTGAACACTGAAGCTTTCTTT.

The table lists this clonotype with many counts. This rearrangement joins TRBV30 to TRBJ1-1; D is uncertain. The CDR3 covers 13 residues. From germline, CDR1 is GTSNPN and CDR2 SVGIG (reference sequence). V lost 5 bases and J 0 bases, leaving 10 bases between the germline ends. In nucleotides, the CDR3 is TGTGCCTGGGCCGCGAAGGTGAACACTGAAGCTTTCTTT. This codes for CAWAAKVNTEAFF.

In its sample, this clonotype was seen many times. V usage is TRBV27 and J usage is TRBJ2-7, with D perhaps being TRBD1 or TRBD2 (5 bases each). V dropped 0 bases and J dropped 4 bases, with 7 bases sitting between them. The CDR3 loop spans 13 amino acids. Germline CDR1 reads MNHEY; CDR2 reads SMNVEV (reference sequence). CDR3 nucleotides: TGTGCCAGCAGTTTATCGAGGGGATACGAGCAGTACTTC. Translation gives CASSLSRGYEQYF.

The chain carries TRBV6-1 and TRBJ2-1; 8 bases are a match to TRBD2. Looked up from germline, CDR1 is MNHNS and CDR2 is SASEGT. With 8 bases clipped from V and 2 bases from J, the junction kept 8 bases outside the gene matches. The CDR3 is 15 residues long. CDR3 amino acids: CASGNGLAAYNEQFF. The CDR3 DNA is TGTGCCAGCGGCAACGGACTAGCAGCCTACAATGAGCAGTTCTTC.

This clonotype was found once. The genes are TRBV25-1 and TRBJ1-3; D not resolved. The V gene lost 5 bases and the J gene lost 7 bases, with 9 bases spanning the gap. The CDR3 spans 12 residues. Germline V gene lookup returns CDR1 MGHDK and CDR2 SYGVNS. Here the CDR3 DNA reads TGTGCCAGCAGTCCGATAGGGAACACCATATATTTT. Its translation is CASSPIGNTIYF.

The chain couples TRBV5-4 to TRBJ2-4, with D maybe TRBD1 (5 bases). This CDR3 has 13 residues. Germline V gene lookup returns CDR1 SGHNT and CDR2 YYREEE (reference sequence). With 4 bases removed from V and 7 bases from J, the gap between germline ends came to 12 bases. The CDR3 loop reads CASSPDNGNIQYF. Here the CDR3 DNA reads TGTGCCAGCAGCCCGGACAACGGGAACATTCAGTACTTC.